This T cell receptor (beta chain) appears in the sequencing data of a study of T cell responses to AZD1222 COVID-19 vaccine. At the level of the study: Second doses were pooled across both intervals (about 4 or about 12 weeks). The study's findings and limits: Females made up more of the donors, who were largely white British, and clonal diversity may have come out too low. Nearly half of the spike-specific TCRs reportedly recognize variant regions that carry no mutations.

TCRdb's copy holds only in-frame clones and misses some; the assay was immunoSEQ multiplex PCR. The sample has 95,000 to 150,000 clones, over 80% seen once. This CDR3 comprises 13 residues. V shed 3 bases and J shed 2 bases, with 7 bases lying between them. In this sample, this clone turned up once. What it binds is not known. V usage is TRBV12-3 or TRBV12-4 and J usage is TRBJ1-1; D gene uncertain. The clonotype originates from an adult in good health. Sequencing was performed on peripheral blood, taken on day 0 of AZD1222 vaccination. The CDR3 coding sequence is TGTGCCAGCAGTTTTCGCAGAAACACTGAAGCTTTCTTT. Translated, it gives CASSFRRNTEAFF.